This T cell receptor beta chain was retrieved from a study of graft-versus-host responses after intestinal transplantation. Profiling relied on immunoSEQ multiplex PCR, and the TCRdb table lists in-frame clones only, not all of them. This table has some 13,000 clones, about four fifths appearing once. Whole-study findings and limits: Among recipient marrow samples, GvH clones were found; some appeared first in ileum or blood. Some patients had graft-donor T cell macrochimerism, and their allografts showed high graft-versus-host to host-versus-graft clonal ratios.

A remark on this clone: What it recognizes is unknown.

The clonotype originates from a human patient who received an intestinal transplant, so some T cells may come from the graft donor. Specimen: PBMCs, collected roughly 19 weeks after transplant.

The CDR3 protein is CASSFEAGVNEQYF. The CDR3 DNA is TGTGCCAGCAGTTTCGAAGCGGGAGTAAACGAGCAGTACTTC. V usage is TRBV27 and J usage is TRBJ2-7; 8 bases are shared with TRBD2. CDR3 length equals 14 residues. Trimming cost V 3 bases and J 5 bases; bases outside gene matches: 6. Germline CDR1 is MNHEY and CDR2 is SMNVEV (reference sequence).